This T cell receptor (beta chain) was sequenced for a study of blood T cell repertoires in COVID-19. TCRdb's table, derived via immunoSEQ multiplex PCR, lists solely in-frame clones and lacks some. The sample has around 210,000 clones; approximately 80% are singletons. The germline CDR1 and CDR2 sequences are SGHVS and FQNEAQ. Trimming removed 8 bases from V and 3 bases from J; junction bases left unmatched: 8. The CDR3 has 15 residues. The sequence came from a woman of 80 years or more with COVID-19, enrolled during active disease. The chain links TRBV7-8 to TRBJ2-4; 9 positions match TRBD2. Material: peripheral blood. CDR3 nucleotides: TGTGCCAGCGGATCTAGCGGGGTCGGCAAAAACATTCAGTACTTC. Translation: CASGSSGVGKNIQYF.